What follows are 23 T cell receptor beta chains derived from one specimen sequenced in a study of blood T cells in healthy people across ages. Through a sample-barcoded 5' primer and a J-beta primer mix, a second PCR was run for roughly 7 to 12 cycles. TCRdb reprocessed the 5' RACE reads with MiXCR, giving one entry per CDR3 protein. Seen here are just under 900,000 distinct CDR3 sequences, less than 35% observed once, and the top ten hold roughly a sixth. The sample taken for sequencing was blood. The source of these receptors is a woman older than 75 in good health.

This clonotype was found once. A clone one base away is much larger, so this may be a read error. The gene calls are TRBV9 and TRBJ2-7; D may match TRBD1 or TRBD2 (5 bases each). CDR3 size: 14 residues. With 0 bases removed from V and 7 bases from J, the gap between germline ends came to 14 bases. Germline loops: CDR1 SGDLS, CDR2 YYNGEE. CDR3 region: CASSVGDAYNEQYF. CDR3 nucleotides: TGTGCCAGCAGCGTAGGGGACGCCTACAATGAGCAGTACTTC.

This clonotype was seen repeatedly, ten times or more. The chain combines TRBV5-4 with TRBJ1-6, with D hard to call. This CDR3 comprises 17 residues. CDR1 and CDR2 from the germline V gene are SGHNT and YYREEE (reference sequence). The V and J ends lost 1 base and 6 bases respectively, with 17 bases between them. The CDR3 nucleotides read TGTGCCAGCAGCTTGTGGTCGGGCAGCCTGCGTAATTCACCCCTCCACTTT. Its protein is CASSLWSGSLRNSPLHF.

This clonotype occurred many times. This chain links TRBV20-1 with TRBJ2-3, with D tentatively TRBD1 (5 bases). This CDR3 is 12 amino acids long. From germline, CDR1 is DFQATT and CDR2 SNEGSKA (reference sequence). Trimming shortened V by 3 bases and J by 3 bases, and 7 bases separated the two germline ends. The CDR3 spells CSARTETDTQYF. CDR3 bases: TGCAGTGCTAGGACAGAGACAGATACGCAGTATTTT.

This clonotype was counted a single time. The V call is TRBV28, the J call TRBJ2-2; TRBD1 is a possible D gene (5 bases). This CDR3 spans 14 amino acids. CDR1 is MDHEN, CDR2 SYDVKM, per germline. V lost 6 bases to trimming and J lost 1 base, with 9 bases between them. The CDR3 sequence is CASRSQGNTGELFF. In DNA, the CDR3 is TGTGCCAGCAGGAGTCAGGGGAACACCGGGGAGCTGTTTTTT.

This chain joins TRBV21-1 and TRBJ2-1; TRBD2, the table's D call, was not compared with the DNA. TRBV21-1 is a listed pseudogene. The CDR3 contains 17 residues. CDR3 region: CASSPTSGGASYNEQFF. As DNA, the CDR3 is TGTGCCAGCAGCCCTACTAGCGGGGGGGCCTCCTACAATGAGCAGTTCTTC.

This chain connects TRBV5-1 to TRBJ1-1; no reliable D call. The length of the CDR3 is 14 residues. The V end was cut by 0 bases, the J end by 5 bases, with 11 bases between. CDR1 and CDR2 from the germline V gene are SGHRS and YFSETQ. The CDR3 loop reads CASSLGQWGTEAFF. The CDR3 DNA sequence: TGCGCCAGCAGCTTGGGACAATGGGGAACTGAAGCTTTCTTT.

The V call is TRBV6-4, the J call TRBJ1-5; 7 bases agree with TRBD1. After removal of 4 bases from V and 7 bases from J, the junction contained 4 bases not matched to a gene. Germline-derived CDR1 and CDR2 are MRHNA and SNTAGT. The CDR3 is made up of 13 amino acids. The CDR3 is CASSAEQGQPQHF. The CDR3, as DNA: TGTGCCAGCAGTGCCGAACAGGGGCAGCCCCAGCATTTT.

CDR3 DNA sequence: TGTGCCAGCAGCTTGATTGGGACAGACTACGAGCAGTACTTC. It specifies CASSLIGTDYEQYF. This chain uses TRBV5-4 with TRBJ2-7, with TRBD1 matching over 7 bases. This CDR3 has 14 residues. CDR1 SGHNT and CDR2 YYREEE come from the germline V gene (reference sequence). Losses at the gene ends were 1 base for V and 3 bases for J; bases not matched to a gene: 4.

V and J are TRBV5-1 and TRBJ1-1; 7 nucleotides line up with TRBD1. Germline CDR1 and CDR2: SGHRS and YFSETQ. The V gene end was trimmed by 3 bases and the J gene end by 7 bases; junction bases not matched to a gene: 12. The CDR3 runs 15 residues. The CDR3 loop reads CASSSLQGPVFEAFF. The CDR3 DNA sequence: TGCGCCAGCAGCTCTCTACAGGGGCCTGTTTTTGAAGCTTTCTTT.

This clonotype was counted ten times or more. The chain combines TRBV6-6 with TRBJ2-1, with D uncertain. Germline values: CDR1 MNHNY, CDR2 SVGAGI (reference sequence). This CDR3 region has 15 residues. The V and J ends lost 0 bases and 4 bases respectively, with 10 bases between them. The CDR3 DNA reads as TGTGCCAGCAGTTACTCGAACGCAGGTTACAATGAGCAGTTCTTC. It translates to CASSYSNAGYNEQFF.

This clonotype has a handful of counts. This sequence joins TRBV20-1 and TRBJ2-1, with a possible D match to TRBD1 (6 bases). In germline, CDR1 is DFQATT, CDR2 SNEGSKA (reference sequence). Deletions cut 6 bases from V and 0 bases from J, with 12 bases between. CDR3 length: 14 amino acids. CDR3 coding DNA: TGCAGTGCGATCAGGGGACCCTCCTACAATGAGCAGTTCTTC. It yields the protein CSAIRGPSYNEQFF.

This clonotype showed up just a few times. J is TRBJ1-5 and V is TRBV15; the D gene is possibly TRBD1 (6 bases). V was pared by 0 bases and J by 5 bases, with 11 bases between. Germline lookup yields CDR1 LNHNV and CDR2 YYDKDF (reference sequence). This CDR3 has 15 residues. CDR3 protein: CATSRDSGGHQPQHF. DNA of the CDR3: TGTGCCACCAGCAGAGATTCTGGGGGCCATCAGCCCCAGCATTTT. The full variable domain, in which reference TRBV15 and TRBJ1-5 provide the parts outside the CDR3, is DAMVIQNPRYQVTQFGKPVTLSCSQTLNHNVMYWYQQKSSQAPKLLFHYYDKDFNNEADTPDNFQSRRPNTSFCFLDIRSPGLGDTAMYLCATSRDSGGHQPQHFGDGTRLSIL.

This clonotype was recorded many times. The V gene is TRBV20-1, the J gene TRBJ2-7; 7 nucleotides align to TRBD1. J lost 0 bases, V lost 5 bases, and 10 bases had no gene match. Germline values: CDR1 DFQATT, CDR2 SNEGSKA (reference sequence). The CDR3 is made up of 15 amino acids. The CDR3 loop reads CSAGSDREDSYEQYF. The CDR3 DNA reads TGCAGTGCTGGGAGTGACAGGGAAGACTCCTACGAGCAGTACTTC.

The V call is TRBV11-2, the J call TRBJ1-6; no firm D call. Trimming left V 1 base short and J 7 bases short, with 11 bases between. This CDR3 has 15 amino acids. CDR1 and CDR2 (germline): SGHAT, FQNNGV. The CDR3 coding sequence is TGTGCCAGCAGCTTAGTCGGACGGATCAATTCACCCCTCCACTTT. Translation: CASSLVGRINSPLHF.

This clonotype was observed at least ten times. This rearrangement joins TRBV12-3 or TRBV12-4 to TRBJ2-1, with unresolved D. Between the trimmed V and J ends, which lost 1 base and 4 bases, there was a span of 5 bases. This CDR3 contains 13 residues. The CDR3 loop is CASSLGSYNEQFF. The CDR3 region has the DNA TGTGCCAGCAGTTTAGGGTCTTACAATGAGCAGTTCTTC.

This clonotype was counted many times. The rearrangement links TRBV7-2 to TRBJ2-3; D unclear. The V end was cut by 6 bases, the J end by 2 bases, with 12 bases between. The V gene's germline CDR1 is SGHTA and CDR2 FQGNSA. The CDR3 loop spans 14 amino acids. The chain's CDR3 is CASSLVGSTDTQYF. The CDR3 coding sequence is TGTGCCAGCAGTTTGGTCGGCTCCACAGATACGCAGTATTTT.

The V call is TRBV18, the J call TRBJ2-1, with 11 bases aligning to TRBD1. V shed 5 bases and J 7 bases; nucleotides not matched to a gene: 7. There are 15 residues in the CDR3. CDR1 KGHSH and CDR2 LQKENI come from the germline V gene. This CDR3 is CASSARTGGLNEQFF. CDR3 nucleotides: TGTGCCAGCTCAGCCCGGACAGGGGGCTTGAATGAGCAGTTCTTC.

This clonotype was seen many times. The rearrangement uses TRBV5-8 and TRBJ2-5; 7 bases align to TRBD2. Trimming took 4 bases from V and 4 from J; bases not matched to a gene: 10. The CDR3 covers 15 residues. Germline values: CDR1 SGHTS, CDR2 YDEGEE. The CDR3 sequence: CASSTGTTGIETQYF. The CDR3 DNA reads TGTGCCAGCAGCACGGGGACTACCGGGATAGAGACCCAGTACTTC.

This clonotype was seen ten or more times. This chain joins TRBV5-5 and TRBJ2-1, with D possibly TRBD2 on 7 matching bases. V was clipped by 0 bases and J by 9 bases, with 16 bases between them. The CDR3 loop spans 15 amino acids. Germline-derived CDR1 and CDR2 are SGHKS and YYEKEE (reference sequence). The CDR3 protein is CASSLVGGAGVEQFF. As DNA, the CDR3 is TGTGCCAGCAGCTTGGTGGGGGGCGCGGGGGTTGAGCAGTTCTTC.

V gene TRBV7-2 combines with J gene TRBJ1-5, with TRBD1 matching over 7 bases. V lost 5 bases, J lost 1 base, and 17 bases stayed unmatched. Germline lookup yields CDR1 SGHTA and CDR2 FQGNSA. CDR3 size: 19 residues. CDR3 coding DNA: TGTGCCAGCAGCCCCCGGACAGGACACCCCGCCAGGAGCAATCAGCCCCAGCATTTT. Residues: CASSPRTGHPARSNQPQHF.

The chain joins TRBV5-1 to TRBJ2-3; TRBD2 matches at 8 bases. V was pared by 0 bases and J by 6 bases, with 9 bases of the junction left unmatched. Germline V gives CDR1 SGHRS, CDR2 YFSETQ. The CDR3 contains 16 residues. The CDR3 nucleotides read TGCGCCAGCAGCTTGGAAGCCGGGGGGGGCCCGGATACGCAGTATTTT. Protein product: CASSLEAGGGPDTQYF.

This clonotype came up a few times. The chain joins TRBV27 to TRBJ2-7; D is perhaps TRBD1 (5 bases). The CDR3 runs to 14 residues. Germline CDR1 reads MNHEY; CDR2 reads SMNVEV (reference sequence). Between the trimmed V and J ends, which lost 6 bases and 4 bases, there was a span of 16 bases. The CDR3 DNA is TGTGCCAGCAGCTCTTGGGGCACGGAGTACGAGCAGTACTTC. Residues: CASSSWGTEYEQYF.

This clonotype was seen at least ten times. The rearrangement links TRBV12-3 or TRBV12-4 to TRBJ2-7; either TRBD1 or TRBD2 may supply D (5 bases each). The CDR3 sequence is 15 residues long. Trimming cost V 6 bases and J 0 bases, with 15 bases left between them. Written as DNA, the CDR3 is TGTGCCAGCAGCCTAGGGGACGGACCCTCCTACGAGCAGTACTTC. This gives the protein CASSLGDGPSYEQYF.